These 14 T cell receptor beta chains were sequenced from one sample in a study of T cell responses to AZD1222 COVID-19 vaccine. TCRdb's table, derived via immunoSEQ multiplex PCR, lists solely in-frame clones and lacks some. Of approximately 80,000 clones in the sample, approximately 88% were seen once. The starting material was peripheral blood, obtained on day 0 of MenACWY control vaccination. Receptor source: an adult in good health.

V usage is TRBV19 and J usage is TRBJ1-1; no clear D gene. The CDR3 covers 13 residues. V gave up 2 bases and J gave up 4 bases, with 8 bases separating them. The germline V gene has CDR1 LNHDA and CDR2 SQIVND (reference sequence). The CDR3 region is CASSIFVGTEAFF. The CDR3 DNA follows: TGTGCCAGTAGTATATTCGTAGGCACTGAAGCTTTCTTT.

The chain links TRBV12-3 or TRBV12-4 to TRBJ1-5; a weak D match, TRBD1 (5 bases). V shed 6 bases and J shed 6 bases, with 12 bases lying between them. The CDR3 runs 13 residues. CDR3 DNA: TGTGCCAGCAGCCCCCAGGGTGTTCAGCCCCAGCATTTT. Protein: CASSPQGVQPQHF.

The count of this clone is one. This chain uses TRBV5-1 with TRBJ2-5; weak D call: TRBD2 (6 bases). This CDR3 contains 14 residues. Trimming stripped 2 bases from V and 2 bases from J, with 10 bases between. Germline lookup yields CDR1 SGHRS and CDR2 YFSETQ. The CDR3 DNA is TGCGCCAGCAGCTTTGGGGAGGCACAAGAGACCCAGTACTTC. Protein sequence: CASSFGEAQETQYF.

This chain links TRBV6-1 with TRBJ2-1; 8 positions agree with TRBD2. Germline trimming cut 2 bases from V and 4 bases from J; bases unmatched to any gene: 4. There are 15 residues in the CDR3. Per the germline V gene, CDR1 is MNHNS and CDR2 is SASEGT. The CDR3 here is CASSERRGGYNEQFF. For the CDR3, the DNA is TGTGCCAGCAGTGAAAGACGGGGGGGATACAATGAGCAGTTCTTC.

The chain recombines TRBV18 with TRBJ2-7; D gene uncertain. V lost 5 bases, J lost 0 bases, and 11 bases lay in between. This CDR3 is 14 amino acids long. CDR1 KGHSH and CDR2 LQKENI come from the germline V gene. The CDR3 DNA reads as TGTGCCAGCTCAATAATCGGCAGCTCCTACGAGCAGTACTTC. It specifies CASSIIGSSYEQYF.

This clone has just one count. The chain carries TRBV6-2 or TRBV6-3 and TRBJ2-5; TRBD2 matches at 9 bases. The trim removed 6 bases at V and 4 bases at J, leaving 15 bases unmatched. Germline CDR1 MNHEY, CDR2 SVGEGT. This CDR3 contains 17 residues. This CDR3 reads CASSLRGGGGARETQYF. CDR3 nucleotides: TGTGCCAGCAGCCTCCGGGGCGGCGGGGGGGCGCGAGAGACCCAGTACTTC.

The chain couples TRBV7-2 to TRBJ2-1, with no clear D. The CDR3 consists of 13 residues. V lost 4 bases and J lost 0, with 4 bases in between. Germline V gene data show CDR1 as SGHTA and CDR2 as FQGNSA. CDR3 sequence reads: CASSSYSYNEQFF. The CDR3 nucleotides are TGTGCCAGCAGCTCCTACTCCTACAATGAGCAGTTCTTC.

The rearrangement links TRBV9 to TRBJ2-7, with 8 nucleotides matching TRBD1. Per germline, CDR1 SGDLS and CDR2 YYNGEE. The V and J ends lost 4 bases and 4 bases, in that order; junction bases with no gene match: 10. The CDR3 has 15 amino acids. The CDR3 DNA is TGTGCCAGCAGCCTCTCGACAGGGGCTCAATACGAGCAGTACTTC. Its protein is CASSLSTGAQYEQYF.

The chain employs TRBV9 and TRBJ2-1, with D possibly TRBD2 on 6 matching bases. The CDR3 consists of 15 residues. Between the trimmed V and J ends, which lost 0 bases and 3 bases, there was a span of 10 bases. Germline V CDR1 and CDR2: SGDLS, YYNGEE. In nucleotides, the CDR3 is TGTGCCAGCAGCGTAGAGGCGGGGTTCTACAATGAGCAGTTCTTC. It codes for CASSVEAGFYNEQFF. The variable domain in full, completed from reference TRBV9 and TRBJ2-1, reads DSGVTQTPKHLITATGQRVTLRCSPRSGDLSVYWYQQSLDQGLQFLIQYYNGEERAKGNILERFSAQQFPDLHSELNLSSLELGDSALYFCASSVEAGFYNEQFFGPGTRLTVL.

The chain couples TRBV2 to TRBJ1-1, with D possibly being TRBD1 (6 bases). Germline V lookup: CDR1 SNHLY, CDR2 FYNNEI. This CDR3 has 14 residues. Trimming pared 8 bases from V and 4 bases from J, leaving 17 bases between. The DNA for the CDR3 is TGTGCCAGCTCGGGAACAGGGTCGCGCACTGAAGCTTTCTTT. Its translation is CASSGTGSRTEAFF.

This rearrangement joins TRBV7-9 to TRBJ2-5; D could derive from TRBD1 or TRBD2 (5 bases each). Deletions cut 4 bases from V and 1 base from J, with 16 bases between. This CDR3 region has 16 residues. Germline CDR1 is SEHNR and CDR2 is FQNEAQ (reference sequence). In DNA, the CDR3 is TGTGCCAGCAGCTCACCATTGGGGGACCCCCAAGAGACCCAGTACTTC. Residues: CASSSPLGDPQETQYF.

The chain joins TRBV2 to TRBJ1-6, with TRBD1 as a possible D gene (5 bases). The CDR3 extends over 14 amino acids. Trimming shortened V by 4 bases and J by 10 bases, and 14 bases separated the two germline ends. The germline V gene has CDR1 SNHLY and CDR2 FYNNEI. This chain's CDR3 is CASSGVGVGSPLHF. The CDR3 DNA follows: TGTGCCAGCAGTGGGGTGGGGGTCGGATCACCCCTCCACTTT.

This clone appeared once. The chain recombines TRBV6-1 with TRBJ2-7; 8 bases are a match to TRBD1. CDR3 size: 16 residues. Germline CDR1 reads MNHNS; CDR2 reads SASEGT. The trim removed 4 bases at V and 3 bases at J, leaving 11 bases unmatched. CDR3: CASSASSGGPLYEQYF. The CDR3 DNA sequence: TGTGCCAGCAGTGCCTCTTCAGGGGGCCCTCTCTACGAGCAGTACTTC.

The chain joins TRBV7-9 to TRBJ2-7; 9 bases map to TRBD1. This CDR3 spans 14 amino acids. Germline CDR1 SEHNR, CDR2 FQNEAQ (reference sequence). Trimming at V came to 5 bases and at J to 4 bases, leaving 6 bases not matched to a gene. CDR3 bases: TGTGCCAGCAGCCATACAGGGGGCTGGTACGAGCAGTACTTC. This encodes CASSHTGGWYEQYF. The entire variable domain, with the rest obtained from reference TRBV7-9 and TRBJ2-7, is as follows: DTGVSQNPRHKITKRGQNVTFRCDPISEHNRLYWYRQTLGQGPEFLTYFQNEAQLEKSRLLSDRFSAERPKGSFSTLEIQRTEQGDSAMYLCASSHTGGWYEQYFGPGTRLTVT.